This TCR beta chain was identified in a study of control samples from healthy donors and cancer patients. Sequencing was performed with immunoSEQ multiplex PCR; in TCRdb, only in-frame clones are kept and a portion is missing. This table has 50,000 to 65,000 clones, approximately 90% appearing once. Trimming removed 6 bases from V and 5 bases from J; junction bases left unmatched: 7. This CDR3 comprises 16 residues. Germline V gene data show CDR1 as MNHNY and CDR2 as SVGAGI (reference sequence). Only one count was recorded for this clone. The sample taken for sequencing was PBMCs. The source is a man aged 30 to 45 with colorectal cancer. The chain combines TRBV6-6 with TRBJ1-6; TRBD1 agrees at 10 bases. CDR3 DNA sequence: TGTGCCAGCAGCGACAGGACAGGGGGGAATAATTCACCCCTCCACTTT. It specifies CASSDRTGGNNSPLHF.